These T cell receptor beta chains were read from a single sample in a study of early T cells in non-severe SARS-CoV-2 infection. A single record per CDR3 protein comes from TCRdb applying MiXCR to the 5' RACE reads. Of about 50,000 distinct CDR3 sequences listed, 9.5% to 11% are singletons. Sequencing was done on a sample of whole blood. These receptors all come from an adult who was a healthcare worker with PCR-confirmed SARS-CoV-2 infection or an uninfected control (not recorded which). The CDR3 runs from the conserved cysteine through the conserved F or W. A D gene is named only where the DNA matches it firmly. The size of a clone is reported for some rows only, either as once, few or many, or as a class for expanded clones.

CASNRRGSYEQYF	TGTGCCAGTAATAGGAGGGGTTCCTACGAGCAGTACTTC	TRBJ2-7	TRBV19	NA	few
CASSPGSSGDTEAFF	TGTGCCAGCAGCCCTGGATCTTCTGGAGACACTGAAGCTTTCTTT	TRBJ1-1	TRBV28	NA	many
CASSSGTRNTEAFF	TGTGCCAGCAGCTCAGGGACCAGGAACACTGAAGCTTTCTTT	TRBJ1-1	TRBV5-4	NA	few
CASSLSRGSYNEQFF	TGTGCCAGCAGCTTAAGCAGGGGTTCCTACAATGAGCAGTTCTTC	TRBJ2-1	TRBV11-1	NA	many
CASGLARVPF	TGTGCTAGTGGTCTCGCCAGGGTTCCTTTC	TRBJ2-6	TRBV12-5	NA	many
CASSLSLAGELEQFF	TGTGCCAGCAGTTTATCGCTAGCGGGAGAACTTGAGCAGTTCTTC	TRBJ2-1	TRBV28	TRBD2	few
CASSLRPSGSGANVLTF	TGTGCCAGCAGCTTACGGCCCTCAGGGTCTGGGGCCAACGTCCTGACTTTC	TRBJ2-6	TRBV11-2	NA	many
CASSSGPYEQYF	TGTGCCAGCAGTTCCGGACCATACGAGCAGTACTTC	TRBJ2-7	TRBV27	NA	many
CASSSTDLTGTGGIEQYF	TGTGCCAGCAGCTCGACGGACTTAACCGGGACAGGGGGCATCGAGCAGTACTTC	TRBJ2-7	TRBV7-8	TRBD1	NA
CASSLLGTGVIGTEAFF	TGTGCCAGCAGCCTCCTCGGGACAGGGGTTATTGGCACTGAAGCTTTCTTT	TRBJ1-1	TRBV14	TRBD1	many
CASSNRIGSNSNQPQHF	TGTGCCAGCAGCAATCGGATCGGGAGTAATAGCAATCAGCCCCAGCATTTT	TRBJ1-5	TRBV21-1	NA	few
CAWSIGVGDEQFF	TGTGCCTGGAGCATTGGGGTGGGGGATGAGCAGTTCTTC	TRBJ2-1	TRBV30	NA	few
CASSQDGGLGNTEAFF	TGCGCCAGCAGCCAAGATGGGGGGCTTGGGAACACTGAAGCTTTCTTT	TRBJ1-1	TRBV4-1	NA	many
CSAVPGRYEQYF	TGCAGTGCTGTACCAGGGCGCTACGAGCAGTACTTC	TRBJ2-7	TRBV20-1	NA	NA
CASSSTHRVLRNEQYF	TGTGCCAGCAGCTCGACCCACAGGGTTTTGAGGAACGAGCAGTACTTC	TRBJ2-7	TRBV7-8	NA	few
CASSQERAGIGRETQYF	TGCGCCAGCAGCCAAGAACGGGCGGGAATCGGGCGAGAGACCCAGTACTTC	TRBJ2-5	TRBV4-1	NA	few
CATSGVTSGDYNEQFF	TGTGCCACCAGTGGGGTCACTAGCGGGGACTACAATGAGCAGTTCTTC	TRBJ2-1	TRBV24-1	TRBD2	many
CSASSGPRNEKLFF	TGCAGTGCTTCGTCCGGGCCCCGTAATGAAAAACTGTTTTTT	TRBJ1-4	TRBV20-1	NA	NA
CASGDTTKSNQPQHF	TGTGCCAGCGGGGACACGACCAAGAGCAATCAGCCCCAGCATTTT	TRBJ1-5	TRBV6-2/TRBV6-3	NA	NA
CSVDGTLTTDTQYF	TGCAGCGTTGATGGTACTCTAACTACAGATACGCAGTATTTT	TRBJ2-3	TRBV29-1	NA	NA
CASSSPWGGKGNQPQHF	TGTGCCAGCAGCTCACCCTGGGGGGGGAAGGGTAATCAGCCCCAGCATTTT	TRBJ1-5	TRBV7-2	NA	many
CASTRDRRTYNEQFF	TGTGCCAGCACCCGGGACAGGAGAACTTACAATGAGCAGTTCTTC	TRBJ2-1	TRBV12-3/TRBV12-4	TRBD1	many
CASSQDKGISTGELFF	TGCGCCAGCAGCCAAGATAAGGGGATAAGCACCGGGGAGCTGTTTTTT	TRBJ2-2	TRBV4-3	NA	many
CASSFPRQVGGNEQFF	TGTGCCAGCAGCTTCCCGAGACAGGTCGGCGGGAATGAGCAGTTCTTC	TRBJ2-1	TRBV5-4	NA	NA
CASSPGRVESREQYF	TGTGCCAGCAGCCCCGGCAGGGTCGAGTCTCGGGAGCAGTACTTC	TRBJ2-7	TRBV12-3/TRBV12-4	NA	NA